The 15 T cell receptor beta chains presented below share a single source sample, sequenced in a study of brain T cells in children with intractable seizures. Assay used: immunoSEQ multiplex PCR; TCRdb lists only in-frame clones, some missing. The data contain hundreds of thousands of clones, nearly 95% of them singletons. The time point was: blood from clinic visit 5 months post-surgery; TSC patient then seizure free. Source: peripheral blood, taken more than 4 months after surgery. The receptors originated from a boy in the first two years of life with tuberous sclerosis and intractable seizures.

This CDR3 reads CASSLQQRETQYF. CDR3 in DNA: TGCGCCAGCAGCTTACAACAGCGGGAGACCCAGTACTTC. The chain couples TRBV5-1 to TRBJ2-5; a possible D gene is TRBD2 (5 bases). There are 13 residues in the CDR3. V lost 2 bases and J lost 5, with 10 bases in between. Germline CDR1 reads SGHRS; CDR2 reads YFSETQ.

The rearrangement uses TRBV5-1 and TRBJ1-1; no reliable D call. V lost 4 bases, J lost 1 base, and 11 bases lay in between. This CDR3 spans 14 amino acids. Germline CDR1 SGHRS, CDR2 YFSETQ. In DNA form, the CDR3 reads TGCGCCAGCAGCCCCCAGGTAGAGAACACTGAAGCTTTCTTT. Translated, it gives CASSPQVENTEAFF.

The rearrangement uses TRBV4-2 and TRBJ2-5; D is perhaps TRBD2 (5 bases). Germline V gene data show CDR1 as LGHNA and CDR2 as YNFKEQ. V gave up 1 base and J gave up 1 base, with 10 bases separating them. CDR3 size: 15 residues. CDR3 in amino acids: CASSQGSGAQETQYF. The CDR3 region has the DNA TGTGCCAGCAGCCAAGGCAGCGGCGCCCAAGAGACCCAGTACTTC.

The V gene is TRBV7-8, the J gene TRBJ2-2; TRBD2 matches at 10 bases. This CDR3 comprises 19 residues. J was trimmed by 7 bases and V by 1 base; bases with no gene match: 15. Germline V CDR1 and CDR2: SGHVS, FQNEAQ. The CDR3 is CASSLVPFGSGGADGELFF. The CDR3 DNA reads TGTGCCAGCAGCTTAGTCCCCTTTGGAAGCGGGGGGGCGGACGGGGAGCTGTTTTTT.

This clone was detected only a few times. This rearrangement joins TRBV7-9 to TRBJ2-7; 9 bases map to TRBD2. Per germline, CDR1 SEHNR and CDR2 FQNEAQ (reference sequence). The V segment lost 5 bases and the J segment 6 bases; nucleotides outside the gene matches: 14. The CDR3 spans 16 residues. In DNA form, the CDR3 reads TGTGCCAGCAGCCCGGAGCGGGGGGCCCGATCGGGCGAGCAGTACTTC. Translating it yields CASSPERGARSGEQYF.

V is TRBV2 and J is TRBJ2-3; the D is unclear. V gave up 3 bases and J gave up 2 bases, with 12 bases separating them. The V gene's germline CDR1 is SNHLY and CDR2 FYNNEI. The CDR3 contains 15 residues. The CDR3 loop is CASSDKRAPTDTQYF. CDR3 in DNA: TGTGCCAGCAGTGATAAACGGGCACCCACAGATACGCAGTATTTT.

The V gene is TRBV25-1, the J gene TRBJ2-2; 8 positions match TRBD1. This CDR3 comprises 14 residues. After removal of 10 bases from V and 0 bases from J, the junction contained 4 bases not matched to a gene. The germline gives CDR1 MGHDK, CDR2 SYGVNS. CDR3 protein: CAIPGQANTGELFF. In DNA form, the CDR3 reads TGTGCCATTCCGGGACAGGCGAACACCGGGGAGCTGTTTTTT.

This chain links TRBV11-2 with TRBJ1-2; D is perhaps TRBD1 (6 bases). Germline-derived CDR1 and CDR2 are SGHAT and FQNNGV. CDR3 length equals 13 residues. The V gene lost 1 base and the J gene lost 5 bases, with 8 bases spanning the gap. The CDR3 sequence: CASSLVTGYGYTF. The CDR3 nucleotides are TGTGCCAGCAGCTTAGTGACAGGATATGGCTACACCTTC.

This chain links TRBV24-1 with TRBJ2-3; the match to TRBD2 covers 10 bases. After removal of 7 bases from V and 2 bases from J, the junction contained 5 bases not matched to a gene. The CDR3 spans 15 residues. The germline CDR1 and CDR2 sequences are KGHDR and SFDVKD. The CDR3 DNA reads as TGTGCCACCAGCCCTGGACTAGCGGCCACAGATACGCAGTATTTT. Its protein product is CATSPGLAATDTQYF.

The chain joins TRBV6-5 to TRBJ1-6; possible D gene TRBD1, 5 bases. V was trimmed by 0 bases and J by 8 bases, leaving 8 bases between them. CDR1 and CDR2 from the germline V gene are MNHEY and SVGAGI. The CDR3 runs 14 residues. CDR3 sequence (DNA): TGTGCCAGCAGTTACTCGCCACAGGATTCACCCCTCCACTTT. Translated, it gives CASSYSPQDSPLHF.

V gene TRBV10-3 combines with J gene TRBJ2-7; possibly TRBD1 for D (6 bases). The CDR3 spans 15 residues. Germline V lookup: CDR1 ENHRY, CDR2 SYGVKD. V gave up 3 bases and J gave up 6 bases, with 18 bases separating them. The CDR3 region is CAISEGDTPLGEQYF. The CDR3 DNA follows: TGTGCCATCAGTGAAGGGGACACACCTCTCGGCGAGCAGTACTTC.

A few counts support this clone. The chain recombines TRBV21-1 with TRBJ2-3; the table gives TRBD2 as D, unverified against the DNA. TRBV21-1 is classified as a pseudogene. This CDR3 has 16 residues. CDR3 nucleotides: TGTGCCAGCAGCAAAAGGAAGCGGGGGGCGGCAGATACGCAGTATTTT. Its translation: CASSKRKRGAADTQYF.

The V call is TRBV21-1, the J call TRBJ2-2; no DNA check was done on the table's D call, TRBD1. TRBV21-1 is recorded as a pseudogene. The CDR3 sequence is 14 residues long. CDR3 amino acids: CASIYQGDTGELFF. In DNA form, the CDR3 reads TGTGCCAGTATATATCAAGGGGACACCGGGGAGCTGTTTTTT.

This chain joins TRBV30 and TRBJ2-7; D is unclear. Between the trimmed V and J ends, which lost 1 base and 6 bases, there was a span of 7 bases. The CDR3 runs 11 residues. The germline V gene has CDR1 GTSNPN and CDR2 SVGIG (reference sequence). The CDR3 region has the DNA TGTGCCTGGAGTGCCGAGGTCGAGCAGTACTTC. The encoded protein is CAWSAEVEQYF.

The gene calls are TRBV7-2 and TRBJ1-5; unclear D gene. V lost 1 base and J 2 bases, leaving 6 bases between the germline ends. The V gene's germline CDR1 is SGHTA and CDR2 FQGNSA. This CDR3 spans 14 amino acids. This CDR3 reads CASSLVPGNQPQHF. The DNA for the CDR3 is TGTGCCAGCAGCTTAGTCCCAGGCAATCAGCCCCAGCATTTT.